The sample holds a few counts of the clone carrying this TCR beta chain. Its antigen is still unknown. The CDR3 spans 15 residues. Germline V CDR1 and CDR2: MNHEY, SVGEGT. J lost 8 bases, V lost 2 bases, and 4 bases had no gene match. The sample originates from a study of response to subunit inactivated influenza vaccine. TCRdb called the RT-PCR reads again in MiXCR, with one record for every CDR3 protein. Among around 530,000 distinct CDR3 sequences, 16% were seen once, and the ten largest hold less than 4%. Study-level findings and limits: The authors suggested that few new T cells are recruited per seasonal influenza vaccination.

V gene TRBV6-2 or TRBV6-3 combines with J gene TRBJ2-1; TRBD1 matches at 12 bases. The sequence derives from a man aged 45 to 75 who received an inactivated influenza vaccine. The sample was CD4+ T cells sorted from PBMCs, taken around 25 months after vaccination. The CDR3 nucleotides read TGTGCCAGCAGTTACGGGACAGGGGGCTGGGATGAGCAGTTCTTC. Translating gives CASSYGTGGWDEQFF.